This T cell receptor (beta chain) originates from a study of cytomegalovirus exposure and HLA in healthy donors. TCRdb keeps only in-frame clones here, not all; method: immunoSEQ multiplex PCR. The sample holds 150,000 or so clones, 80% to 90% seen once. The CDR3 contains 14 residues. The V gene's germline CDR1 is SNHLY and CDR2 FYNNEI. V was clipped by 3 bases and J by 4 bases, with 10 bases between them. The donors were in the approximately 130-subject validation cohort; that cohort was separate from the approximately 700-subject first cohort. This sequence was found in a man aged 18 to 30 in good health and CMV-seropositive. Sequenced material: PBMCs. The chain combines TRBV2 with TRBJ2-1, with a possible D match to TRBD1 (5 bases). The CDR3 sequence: CASSDRVGYNEQFF. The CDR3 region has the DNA TGTGCCAGCAGTGACAGGGTAGGGTACAATGAGCAGTTCTTC.